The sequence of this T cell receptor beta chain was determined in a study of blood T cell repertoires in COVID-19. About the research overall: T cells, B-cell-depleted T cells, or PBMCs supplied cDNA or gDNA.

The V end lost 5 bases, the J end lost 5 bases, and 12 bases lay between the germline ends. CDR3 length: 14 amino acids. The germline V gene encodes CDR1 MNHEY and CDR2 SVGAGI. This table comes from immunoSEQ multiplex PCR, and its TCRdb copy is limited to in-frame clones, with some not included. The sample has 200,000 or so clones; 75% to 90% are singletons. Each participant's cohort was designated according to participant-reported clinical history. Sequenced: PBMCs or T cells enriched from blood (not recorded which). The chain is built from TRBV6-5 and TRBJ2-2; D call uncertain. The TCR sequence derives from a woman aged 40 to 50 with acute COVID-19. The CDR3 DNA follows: TGTGCCAGCAGTCCTCATCCGAGGACCGGGGAGCTGTTTTTT. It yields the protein CASSPHPRTGELFF.